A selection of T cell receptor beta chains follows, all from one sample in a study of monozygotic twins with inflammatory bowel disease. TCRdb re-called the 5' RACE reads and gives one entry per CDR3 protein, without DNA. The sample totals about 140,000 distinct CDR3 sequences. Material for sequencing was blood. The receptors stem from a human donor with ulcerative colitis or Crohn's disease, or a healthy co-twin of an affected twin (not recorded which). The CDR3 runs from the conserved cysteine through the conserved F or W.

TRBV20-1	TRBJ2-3	CSVTPDFRTDTQYF
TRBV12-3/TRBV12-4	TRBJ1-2	CASSLGRWTPNNYGYTF
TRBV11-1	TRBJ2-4	CASSSFRQGGIQYF
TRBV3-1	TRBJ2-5	CASSLLAGEIGETQYF
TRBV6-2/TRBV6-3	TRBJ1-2	CASGRTPLADGYTF
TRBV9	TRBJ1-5	CASSATGGANQPQHF
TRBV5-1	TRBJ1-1	CASSLARGTAMNTEAFF
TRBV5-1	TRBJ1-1	CASSPRQGTLSNTEAFF
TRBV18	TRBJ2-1	CASSRGSQGSGLASDEQFF
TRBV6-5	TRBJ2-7	CASSYSENRPSYEQYF
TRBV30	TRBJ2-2	CAWRPGTGELFF
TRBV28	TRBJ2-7	CASSLGGGKREQYF
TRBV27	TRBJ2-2	CASTRGDTSNTGELFF
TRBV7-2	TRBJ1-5	CASSPRWGSSNQPQHF
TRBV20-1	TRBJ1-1	CSAIGGGNTEAFF
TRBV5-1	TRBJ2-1	CASSLIGTAGLAGRNEQFF
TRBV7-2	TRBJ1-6	CASSLETGRNSPLHF
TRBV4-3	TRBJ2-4	CASSQDRASRIQYF
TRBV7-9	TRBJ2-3	CASSLIRLVADTQYF
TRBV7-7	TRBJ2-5	CASSLDYRKETQHF
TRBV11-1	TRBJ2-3	CASSPQGPSTDTQYF
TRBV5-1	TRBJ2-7	CASSLREGLEQYF
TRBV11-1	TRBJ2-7	CASSLVSSTVGMSYEQYF
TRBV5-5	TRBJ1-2	CASSLDRGRSGYTF
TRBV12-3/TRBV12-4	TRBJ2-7	CASSHRIEPYEQYF
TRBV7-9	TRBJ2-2	CASSLWGSEAGELFF
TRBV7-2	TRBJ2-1	CASSLRGTVGSYNEQFF
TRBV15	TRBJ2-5	CATSRKSGSGETQYF
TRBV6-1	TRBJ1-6	CAAEEGLGNSPLHF
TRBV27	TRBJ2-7	CASSSTGYEQYF
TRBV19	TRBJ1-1	CASSPPTGAGRTDAFF
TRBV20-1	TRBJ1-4	CSAPVARANEKLFF
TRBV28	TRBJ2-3	CASSLVGASTDTQYF
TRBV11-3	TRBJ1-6	CASQRSANSPLHF
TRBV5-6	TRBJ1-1	CASSLEAANTEAFF
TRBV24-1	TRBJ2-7	CATSFSYEQYF
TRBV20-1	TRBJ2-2	CSASRGSNTGELFF
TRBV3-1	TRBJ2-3	CASRDYTDTQYF
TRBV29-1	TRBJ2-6	CSVEALTSGANVLTF
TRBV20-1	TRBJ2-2	CSARDRDTGELFF
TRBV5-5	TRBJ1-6	CASSLARGGRSNNSPLHF
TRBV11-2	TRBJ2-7	CASSFSGSVPYEQYF
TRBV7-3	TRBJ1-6	CASSLSRQEPLHF
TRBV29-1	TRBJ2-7	CSVEVPAGVPYEQYF
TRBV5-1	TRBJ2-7	CASSLGLDFYEQYF
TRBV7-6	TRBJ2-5	CASSSTGLETQYF
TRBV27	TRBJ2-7	CASSRRGQDFSYEQYF
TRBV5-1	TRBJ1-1	CASSLQGWNTEAFF
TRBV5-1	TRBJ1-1	CASSIPTGVNTEAFF
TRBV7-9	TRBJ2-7	CASSLTGPTYEQYF
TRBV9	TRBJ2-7	CASSVGVLGGVYEQYF
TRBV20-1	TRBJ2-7	CSARPTLEEQYF
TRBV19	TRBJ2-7	CATSPRGLEQYF
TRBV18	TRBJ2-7	CASSTRTEPYEQYF
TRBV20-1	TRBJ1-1	CSARVWRPNTEAFF
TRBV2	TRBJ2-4	CASRAGGGAKNIQYF
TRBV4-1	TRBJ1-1	CASSQVHRENTEAFF
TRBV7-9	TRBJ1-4	CASSSVRSNEKLFF